This T cell receptor beta chain was recorded in a study of cytomegalovirus exposure and HLA in healthy donors. Study observations and caveats: Follow-up analysis later connected one missense variant in DCLRE1C with trimming of TCR beta V- and J-genes. An Asian-associated ancestry cluster reportedly showed fewer N-insertions than the roughly 700-donor mean in a later analysis.

A multiplex PCR was run with 60 Vbeta primers and 13 Jbeta primers. Source study methods: Around 10 million shared chains were among around 78 million unique TCR beta chains counted in a later analysis. Produced via immunoSEQ multiplex PCR; TCRdb's table is partial and in-frame only. V and J calls plus clone size are reproduced from that table; the DNA served to infer D and trimming. The repertoire consists of over 150,000 clones, with over 75% occurring once and the leading ten covering 3.5% to 5%. This clone has only a few counts. Its matching antigen is unknown. The sequenced sample was PBMCs. The receptor's source is a middle-aged man in good health and CMV-seronegative.

CDR3 DNA sequence: TGTGCCAGCAGCCCAACAGGGGCTGGGGCCAACGTCCTGACTTTC. Translating it yields CASSPTGAGANVLTF. The rearrangement links TRBV7-9 to TRBJ2-6; 7 bases map to TRBD1. The CDR3 sequence is 15 residues long. Germline loops: CDR1 SEHNR, CDR2 FQNEAQ (reference sequence). Losses at the gene ends were 5 bases for V and 2 bases for J; bases not matched to a gene: 3.